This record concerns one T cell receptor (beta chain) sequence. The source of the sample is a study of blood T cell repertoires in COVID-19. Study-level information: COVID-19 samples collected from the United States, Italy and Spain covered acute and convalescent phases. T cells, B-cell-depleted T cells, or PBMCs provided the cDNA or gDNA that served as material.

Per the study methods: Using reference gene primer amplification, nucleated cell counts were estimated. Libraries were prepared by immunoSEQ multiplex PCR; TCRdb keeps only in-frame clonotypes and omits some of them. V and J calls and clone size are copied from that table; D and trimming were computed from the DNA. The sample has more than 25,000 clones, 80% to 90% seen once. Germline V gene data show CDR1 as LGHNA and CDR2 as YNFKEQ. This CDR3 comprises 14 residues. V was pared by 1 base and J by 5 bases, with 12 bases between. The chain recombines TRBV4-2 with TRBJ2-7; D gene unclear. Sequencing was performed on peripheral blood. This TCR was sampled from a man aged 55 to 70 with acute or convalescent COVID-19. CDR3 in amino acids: CASSQVAPGDEQYF. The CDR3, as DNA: TGTGCCAGCAGCCAAGTAGCCCCCGGAGACGAGCAGTACTTC.